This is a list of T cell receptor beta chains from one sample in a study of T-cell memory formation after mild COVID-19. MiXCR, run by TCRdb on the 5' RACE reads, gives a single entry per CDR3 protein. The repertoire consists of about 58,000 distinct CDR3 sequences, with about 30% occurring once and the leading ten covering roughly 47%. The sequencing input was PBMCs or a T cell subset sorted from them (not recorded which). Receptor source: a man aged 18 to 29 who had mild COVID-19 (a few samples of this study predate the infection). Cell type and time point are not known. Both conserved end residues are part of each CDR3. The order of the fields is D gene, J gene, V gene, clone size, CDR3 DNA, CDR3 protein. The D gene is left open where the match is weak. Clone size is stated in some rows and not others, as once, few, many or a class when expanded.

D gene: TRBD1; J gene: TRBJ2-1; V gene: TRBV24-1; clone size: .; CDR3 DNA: TGTGCCACCAGTAGCACAGGGGGCCGTTATGAGCAGTTCTTC; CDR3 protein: CATSSTGGRYEQFF
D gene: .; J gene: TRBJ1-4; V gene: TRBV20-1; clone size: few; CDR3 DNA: TGCAGTGCTAGAGAGACCGGAGGAAAAGGAAAACTGTTTTTT; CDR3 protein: CSARETGGKGKLFF
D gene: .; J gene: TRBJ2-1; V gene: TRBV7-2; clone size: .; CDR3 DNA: TGTGCCAGCAGCTTAGTAGGGGTGGATGAGCAGTTCTTC; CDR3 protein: CASSLVGVDEQFF
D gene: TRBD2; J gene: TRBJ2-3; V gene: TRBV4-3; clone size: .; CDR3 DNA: TGCGCCAGCAGCAACAGACGAGCGGGGGGGCTAGATACGCAGTATTTT; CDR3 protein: CASSNRRAGGLDTQYF
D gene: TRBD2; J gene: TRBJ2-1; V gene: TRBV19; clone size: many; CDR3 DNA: TGTGCCAGTAGTCCGACTAGCGGGGACTTCAATGAGCAGTTCTTC; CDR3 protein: CASSPTSGDFNEQFF
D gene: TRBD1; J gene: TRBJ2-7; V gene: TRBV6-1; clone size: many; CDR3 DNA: TGTGCCAGCAGTGAAGAGGCAGGGGACAGCTCCTACGAGCAGTACTTC; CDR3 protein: CASSEEAGDSSYEQYF
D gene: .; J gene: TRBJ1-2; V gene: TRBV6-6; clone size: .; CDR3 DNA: TGTGCCAGCAATAGGAACTATGGCTACACCTTC; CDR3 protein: CASNRNYGYTF
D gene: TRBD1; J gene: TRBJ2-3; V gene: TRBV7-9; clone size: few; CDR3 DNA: TGTGCCAGCAGCCCCCGGACAGGTCCAGATACGCAGTATTTT; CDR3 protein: CASSPRTGPDTQYF
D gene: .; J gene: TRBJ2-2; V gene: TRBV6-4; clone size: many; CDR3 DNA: TGTGCCAGCAGTGAGGCGAACACCGGGGAGCTGTTTTTT; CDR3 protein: CASSEANTGELFF
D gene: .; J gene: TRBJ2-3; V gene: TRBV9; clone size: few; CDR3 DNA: TGTGCCAGCAGCGTGGCCGGGGAGGGGGCCACAGATACGCAGTATTTT; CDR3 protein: CASSVAGEGATDTQYF
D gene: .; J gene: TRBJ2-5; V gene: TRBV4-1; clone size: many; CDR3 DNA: TGCGCCAGCAGCCAAGATTGGGGAGGCCAAGAGACCCAGTACTTC; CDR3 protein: CASSQDWGGQETQYF
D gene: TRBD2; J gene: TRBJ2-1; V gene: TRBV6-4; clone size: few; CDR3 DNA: TGTGCCAGCAGCGACGAGGCGGGGGAAGGTAATGAGCAGTTCTTC; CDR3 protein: CASSDEAGEGNEQFF
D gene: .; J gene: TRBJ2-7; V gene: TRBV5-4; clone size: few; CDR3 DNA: TGTGCCAGCCCCCCCGTCCTGGACGGGGGTTCCTACGAGCAGTACTTC; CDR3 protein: CASPPVLDGGSYEQYF
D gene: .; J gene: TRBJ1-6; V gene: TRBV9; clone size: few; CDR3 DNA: TGTGCCAGCAGCGTAGGTTCAGATTATAATTCACCCCTCCACTTT; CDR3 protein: CASSVGSDYNSPLHF
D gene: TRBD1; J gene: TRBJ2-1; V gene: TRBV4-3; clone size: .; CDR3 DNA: TGCGCCAGCAGCCAAGACAGGGGGCTAAACAATGAGCAGTTCTTC; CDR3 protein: CASSQDRGLNNEQFF
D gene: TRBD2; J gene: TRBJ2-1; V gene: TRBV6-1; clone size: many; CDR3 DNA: TGTGCCTTAGGACTAGCGGGGGGTTACAATGAGCAGTTCTTC; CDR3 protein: CALGLAGGYNEQFF
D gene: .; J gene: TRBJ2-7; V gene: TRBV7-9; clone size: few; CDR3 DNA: TGTGCCAGCAGCTTAGTGGAGGCCTCGGGCGAGCAGTACTTC; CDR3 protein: CASSLVEASGEQYF
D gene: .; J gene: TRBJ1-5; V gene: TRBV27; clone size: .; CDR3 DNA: TGTGCCAGCAGTTTATCAGCAGGGGAGACGGGGCAGCCCCAGCATTTT; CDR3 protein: CASSLSAGETGQPQHF
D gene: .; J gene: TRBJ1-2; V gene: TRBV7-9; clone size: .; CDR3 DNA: TGTGCCAGCAGCTTGGGGAAAAATGGCTACACCTTC; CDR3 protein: CASSLGKNGYTF
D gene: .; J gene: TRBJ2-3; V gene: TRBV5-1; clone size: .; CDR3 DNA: TGCGCCAGCAGCCCGTCCCAGTCAGCAGATACGCAGTATTTT; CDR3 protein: CASSPSQSADTQYF
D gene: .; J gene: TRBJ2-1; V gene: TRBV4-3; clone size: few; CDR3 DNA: TGCGCCAGCAGCCAAGATCTCGGGTCCTACAATGAGCAGTTCTTC; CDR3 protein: CASSQDLGSYNEQFF
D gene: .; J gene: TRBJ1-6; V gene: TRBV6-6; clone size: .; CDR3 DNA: TGTGCCAGCAGCCGGGGGGGCGGGTCACCCCTCCACTTT; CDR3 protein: CASSRGGGSPLHF
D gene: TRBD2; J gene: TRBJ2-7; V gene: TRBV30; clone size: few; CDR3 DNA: TGTGCCTGGAGTGTACGGGCGGGGGAGACCTACGAGCAGTACTTC; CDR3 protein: CAWSVRAGETYEQYF
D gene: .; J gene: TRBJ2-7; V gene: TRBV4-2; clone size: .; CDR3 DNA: TGTGCCAGCAGCCAAGAGGACTTTCGAACCTACGAGCAGTACTTC; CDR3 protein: CASSQEDFRTYEQYF
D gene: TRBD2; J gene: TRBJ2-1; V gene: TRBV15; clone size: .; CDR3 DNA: TGTGCCACCAGCAGAGATGCGGGGGGGTACAATGAGCAGTTCTTC; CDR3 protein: CATSRDAGGYNEQFF
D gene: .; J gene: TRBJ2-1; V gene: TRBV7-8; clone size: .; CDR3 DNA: TGTGCCAGCAGCCCAGGCACAACGGCAGGCAATGAGCAGTTCTTC; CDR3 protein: CASSPGTTAGNEQFF
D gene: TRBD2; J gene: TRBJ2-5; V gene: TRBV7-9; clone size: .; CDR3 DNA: TGTGCCAGCAGCTTAGTAGCGGGGGGCGAAGAGACCCAGTACTTC; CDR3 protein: CASSLVAGGEETQYF
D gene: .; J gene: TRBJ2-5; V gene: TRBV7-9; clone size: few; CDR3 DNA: TGTGCCAGCAGCTCCTTCGCGGGGCGGCAAGAGACCCAGTACTTC; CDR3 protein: CASSSFAGRQETQYF
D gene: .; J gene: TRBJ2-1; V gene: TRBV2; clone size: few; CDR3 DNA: TGTGCCAGCAGTGACTCAAGAGATGAGCAGTTCTTC; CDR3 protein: CASSDSRDEQFF
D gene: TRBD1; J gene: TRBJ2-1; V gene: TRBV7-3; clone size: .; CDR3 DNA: TGTGCCAGCAGCTCCCGCCTTACCGGGACAGGGGCCTACAATGAGCAGTTCTTC; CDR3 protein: CASSSRLTGTGAYNEQFF
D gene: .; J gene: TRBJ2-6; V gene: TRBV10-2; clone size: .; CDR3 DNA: TGCGCCAGCAGCCTTCTGGTGGGGGCCAACGTCCTGACTTTC; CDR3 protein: CASSLLVGANVLTF
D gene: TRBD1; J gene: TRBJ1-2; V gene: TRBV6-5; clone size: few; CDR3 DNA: TGTGCCAGCAGTTATACAGGGGGCGGGTATGGCTACACCTTC; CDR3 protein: CASSYTGGGYGYTF
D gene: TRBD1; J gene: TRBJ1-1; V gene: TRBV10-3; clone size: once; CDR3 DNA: TGTGCCACTCGGGACAGAGGGAACACTGAAGCTTTCTTT; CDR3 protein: CATRDRGNTEAFF
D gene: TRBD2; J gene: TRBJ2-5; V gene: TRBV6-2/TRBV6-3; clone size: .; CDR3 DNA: TGTGCCAGCAGTTATCGTTCTAGCGGGGGAGTAATGGAGACCCAGTACTTC; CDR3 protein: CASSYRSSGGVMETQYF
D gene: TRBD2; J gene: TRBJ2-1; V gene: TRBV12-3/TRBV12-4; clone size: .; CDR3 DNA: TGTGCCAGCAGTTTTCGAACTAGCGGGGACAATGAGCAGTTCTTC; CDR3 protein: CASSFRTSGDNEQFF
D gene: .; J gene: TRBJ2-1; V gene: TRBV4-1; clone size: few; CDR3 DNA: TGCGCCAGCAGTTCAAGGGCCCTAAATGAGCAGTTCTTC; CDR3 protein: CASSSRALNEQFF